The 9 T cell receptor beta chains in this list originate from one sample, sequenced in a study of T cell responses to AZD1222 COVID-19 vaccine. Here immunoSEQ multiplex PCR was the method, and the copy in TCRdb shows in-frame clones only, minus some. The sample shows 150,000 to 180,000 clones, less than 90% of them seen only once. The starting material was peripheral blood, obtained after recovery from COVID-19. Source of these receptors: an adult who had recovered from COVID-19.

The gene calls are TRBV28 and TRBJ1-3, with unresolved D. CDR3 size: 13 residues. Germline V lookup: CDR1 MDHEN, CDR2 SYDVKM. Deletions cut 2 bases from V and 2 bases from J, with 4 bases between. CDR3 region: CASSLETGNTIYF. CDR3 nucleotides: TGTGCCAGCAGTTTAGAGACTGGAAACACCATATATTTT.

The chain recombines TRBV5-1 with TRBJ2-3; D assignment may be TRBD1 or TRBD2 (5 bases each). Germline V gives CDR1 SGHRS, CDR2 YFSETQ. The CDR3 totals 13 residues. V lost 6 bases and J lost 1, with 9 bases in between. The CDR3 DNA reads TGCGCCAGCAATCGGGACCGCACAGATACGCAGTATTTT. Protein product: CASNRDRTDTQYF.

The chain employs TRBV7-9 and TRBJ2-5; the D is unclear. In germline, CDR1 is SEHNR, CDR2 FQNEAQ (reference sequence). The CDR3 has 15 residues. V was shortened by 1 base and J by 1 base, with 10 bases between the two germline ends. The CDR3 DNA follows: TGTGCCAGCAGCTTAGGCCCCCTAGTCCAAGAGACCCAGTACTTC. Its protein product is CASSLGPLVQETQYF.

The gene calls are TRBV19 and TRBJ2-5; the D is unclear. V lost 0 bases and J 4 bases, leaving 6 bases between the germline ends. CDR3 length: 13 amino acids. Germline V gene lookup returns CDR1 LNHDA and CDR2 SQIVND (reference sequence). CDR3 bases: TGTGCCAGTAGTATAGATGCAGTAGAGACCCAGTACTTC. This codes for CASSIDAVETQYF.

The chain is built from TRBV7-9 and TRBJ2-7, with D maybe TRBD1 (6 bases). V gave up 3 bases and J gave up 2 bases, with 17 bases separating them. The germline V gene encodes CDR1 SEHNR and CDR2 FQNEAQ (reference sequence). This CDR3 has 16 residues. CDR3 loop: CASSFSTGDPTYEQYF. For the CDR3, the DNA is TGTGCCAGCAGCTTCTCGACAGGTGATCCTACCTACGAGCAGTACTTC.

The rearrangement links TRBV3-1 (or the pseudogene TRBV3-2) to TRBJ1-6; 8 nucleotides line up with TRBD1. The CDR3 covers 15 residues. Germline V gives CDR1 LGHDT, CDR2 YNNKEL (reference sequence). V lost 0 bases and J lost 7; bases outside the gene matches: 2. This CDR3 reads CASSQETGANSPLHF. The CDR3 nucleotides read TGTGCCAGCAGCCAAGAGACAGGGGCCAATTCACCCCTCCACTTT.

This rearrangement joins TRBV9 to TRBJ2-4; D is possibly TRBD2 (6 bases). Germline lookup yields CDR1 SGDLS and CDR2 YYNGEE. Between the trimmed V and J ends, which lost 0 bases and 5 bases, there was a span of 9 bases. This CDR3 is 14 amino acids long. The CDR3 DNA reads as TGTGCCAGCAGCGTAGGGGGGGACCAAAACATTCAGTACTTC. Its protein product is CASSVGGDQNIQYF.

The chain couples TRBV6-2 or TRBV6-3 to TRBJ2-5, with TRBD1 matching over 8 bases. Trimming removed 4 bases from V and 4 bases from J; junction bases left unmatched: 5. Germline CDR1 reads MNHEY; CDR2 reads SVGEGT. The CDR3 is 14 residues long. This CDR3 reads CASSSTGVLETQYF. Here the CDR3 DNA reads TGTGCCAGCAGTTCGACAGGGGTCCTAGAGACCCAGTACTTC.

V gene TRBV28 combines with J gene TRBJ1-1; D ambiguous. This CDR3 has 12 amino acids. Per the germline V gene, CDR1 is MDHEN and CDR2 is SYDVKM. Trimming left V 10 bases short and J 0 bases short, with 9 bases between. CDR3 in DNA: TGTGCCACCAGCCACATGAACACTGAAGCTTTCTTT. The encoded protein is CATSHMNTEAFF.